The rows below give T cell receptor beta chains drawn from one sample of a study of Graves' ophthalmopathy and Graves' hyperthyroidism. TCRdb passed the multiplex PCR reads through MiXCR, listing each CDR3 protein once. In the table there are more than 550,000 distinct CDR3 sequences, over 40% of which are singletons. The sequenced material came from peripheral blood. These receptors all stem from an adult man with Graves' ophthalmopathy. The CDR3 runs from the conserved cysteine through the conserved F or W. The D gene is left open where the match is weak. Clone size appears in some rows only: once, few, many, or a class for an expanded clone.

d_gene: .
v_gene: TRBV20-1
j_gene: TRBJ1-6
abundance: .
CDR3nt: TGCAGTGCTAGAGATTGGGACGGCAATAATTCACCCCTCCACTTT
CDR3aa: CSARDWDGNNSPLHF

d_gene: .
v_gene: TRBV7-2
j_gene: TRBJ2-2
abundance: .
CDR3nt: TGTGCCAGTAGACAGGACTGGGGCGCCGGCTCCGGGGAGCTGTTTTTT
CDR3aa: CASRQDWGAGSGELFF

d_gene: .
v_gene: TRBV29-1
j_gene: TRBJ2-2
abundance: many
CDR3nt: TGCAGCGTTGATTCAGGGGATTACACCGGGGAGCTGTTTTTT
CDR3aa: CSVDSGDYTGELFF

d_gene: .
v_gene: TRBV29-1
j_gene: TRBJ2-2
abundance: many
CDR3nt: TGCAGCGGGACAGCTAACACCGGGGAGCTGTTTTTT
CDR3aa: CSGTANTGELFF

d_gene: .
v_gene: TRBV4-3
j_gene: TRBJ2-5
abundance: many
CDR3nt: TGCGCCAGCAGCCAAGATACCCGGGAGACCCAGTACTTC
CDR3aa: CASSQDTRETQYF

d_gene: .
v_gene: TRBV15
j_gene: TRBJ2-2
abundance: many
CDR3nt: TGTGCCACCAGCAGAGATACGTACAGACCGAACACCGGGGAGCTGTTTTTT
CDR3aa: CATSRDTYRPNTGELFF

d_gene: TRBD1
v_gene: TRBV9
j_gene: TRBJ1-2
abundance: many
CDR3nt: TGTGCCAGCAGCCACAGACAGGGCTATGGCTACACCTTC
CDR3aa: CASSHRQGYGYTF

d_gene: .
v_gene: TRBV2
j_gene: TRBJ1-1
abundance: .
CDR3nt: TGTGCCAGCAGTGAAGGCTGGTCTGGTACTGAAGCTTTCTTT
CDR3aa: CASSEGWSGTEAFF

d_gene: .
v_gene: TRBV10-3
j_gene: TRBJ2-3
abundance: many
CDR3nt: TGTGCCATCAGTGAGTCTACAGATACGCAGTATTTT
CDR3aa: CAISESTDTQYF

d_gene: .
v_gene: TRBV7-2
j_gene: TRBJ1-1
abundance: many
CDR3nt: TGTGCCAGCAGCTTTAACACAATGAACACTGAAGCTTTCTTT
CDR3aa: CASSFNTMNTEAFF

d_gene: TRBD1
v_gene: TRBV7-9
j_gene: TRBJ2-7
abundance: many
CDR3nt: TGTGCCAGCAGCCCGGACAGGGCCTACGAGCAGTACTTC
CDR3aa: CASSPDRAYEQYF

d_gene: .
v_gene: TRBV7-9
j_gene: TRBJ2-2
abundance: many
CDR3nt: TGTGCCAGCAGCCCCCGACAGGTTAACACCGGGGAGCTGTTTTTT
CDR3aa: CASSPRQVNTGELFF

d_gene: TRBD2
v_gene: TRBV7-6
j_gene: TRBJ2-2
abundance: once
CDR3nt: TGTGCCAGCAGCAAAACTAGCGGTAACACCGGGGAGCTGTTTTTT
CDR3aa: CASSKTSGNTGELFF

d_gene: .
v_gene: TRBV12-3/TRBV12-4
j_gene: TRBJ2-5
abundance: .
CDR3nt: TGTGCCAGCAGTTTAATCGGGGGCGCCTTCATAGAGACCCAGTACTTC
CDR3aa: CASSLIGGAFIETQYF

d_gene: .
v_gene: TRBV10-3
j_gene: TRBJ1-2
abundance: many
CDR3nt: TGTGCCATCCGACAGACAGCCTCCGTAGATGGCTACACCTTC
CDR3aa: CAIRQTASVDGYTF

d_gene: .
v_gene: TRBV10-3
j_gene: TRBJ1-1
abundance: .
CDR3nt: TGTGCCATCAGTGGGGGGGGCACAGTTTCAGCTTTCTTT
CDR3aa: CAISGGGTVSAFF

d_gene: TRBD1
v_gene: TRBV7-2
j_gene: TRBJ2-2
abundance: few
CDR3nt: TGTGCCAGCAGCCCCGGACAGGGATTGGGCACCGGGGAGCTGTTTTTT
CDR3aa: CASSPGQGLGTGELFF

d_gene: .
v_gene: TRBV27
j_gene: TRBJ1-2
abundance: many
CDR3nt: TGTGCCAGCAGCTTAAAGGGAAACTATGGCTACACCTTC
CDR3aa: CASSLKGNYGYTF

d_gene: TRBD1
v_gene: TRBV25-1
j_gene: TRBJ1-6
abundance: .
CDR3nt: TGTGCCAGCAGTGCTAGAGCCCAGGGGGGATCTTCACCCCTCCACTTT
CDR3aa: CASSARAQGGSSPLHF

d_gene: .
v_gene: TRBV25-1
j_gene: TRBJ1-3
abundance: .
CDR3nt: TGTGCCAGCAGCGCCTACCCCGGGTCTGGAAACACCATATATTTT
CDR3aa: CASSAYPGSGNTIYF

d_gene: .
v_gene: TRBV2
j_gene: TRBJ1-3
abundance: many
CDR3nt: TGTGCCAGCAGACAGAACTCTGGAAACACCATATATTTT
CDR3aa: CASRQNSGNTIYF

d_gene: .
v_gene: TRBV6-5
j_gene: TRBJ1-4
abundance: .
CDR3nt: TGTGCCAGCACCTGGGCCTCTGAGGAAAAACTGTTTTTT
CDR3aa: CASTWASEEKLFF